The clone carrying this T cell receptor (beta chain) was seen only a few times. Its antigen is currently unknown. Primed by a sample-barcoded 5' primer and a J-beta primer mix, a second PCR proceeded for about 7 to 11 cycles. MiXCR, applied by TCRdb to the 5' RACE reads, yields one record per CDR3 protein. The sample records 800,000 to 950,000 distinct CDR3 sequences, around 29% being singletons. This record comes from a study of blood T cells in healthy people across ages. Whole-study results and caveats: Unsorted PBMCs blocked a conclusive comparison of naive and antigen-experienced cells. Researchers deemed the diversity estimates from one million T cells underestimates.

Germline values: CDR1 MNHEY, CDR2 SVGAGI. The CDR3 extends over 14 amino acids. Trimming cost V 2 bases and J 4 bases, with 11 bases left between them. The same data also contributed to another study, on T cells of mothers and their children. From that second work: Donors were three healthy Caucasian mothers and their six children. The second PCR used the M1S primer, and this primer added sample barcodes and 2-4 random nucleotides.

Material: blood. The sequence was obtained from a woman between 40 and 50 years old in good health. The V call is TRBV6-5, the J call TRBJ2-5, with D maybe TRBD2 (7 bases). The CDR3 sequence is CASSYGGATETQYF. In DNA, the CDR3 is TGTGCCAGCAGTTACGGGGGGGCCACAGAGACCCAGTACTTC.